A single T cell receptor (beta chain) is shown here with its context. Its specific antigen is unknown. No base qualities exist here, and no much larger clone lies one base off it. The same CDR3 can be traced to other DNA sequences in this sample. Participants in the prospective study were enrolled through a virtual design, were aged roughly 18 to 100 years, and lived in 24 United States geographic areas. To assign participants to cohorts, the prospective study relied on clinical history that participants themselves reported in a screening survey and a study questionnaire. Recovered participants in ImmuneRACE Cohort 3 were defined by two consecutive negative NP/OP PCR tests, clearance by a healthcare professional, or resolution of symptoms. In the prospective study, mobile phlebotomists collected whole blood, serum and a nasopharyngeal or oropharyngeal swab from each participant. Over a 2-month period, participants in the prospective study had the option of providing additional blood draws and questionnaires. Prospective study blood samples were shipped either frozen or at room temperature before DNA extraction.

TCRbeta CDR3 regions were amplified from genomic DNA using the immunoSEQ Assay, a bias-controlled multiplex PCR. The paper's processing steps were these. The number of nucleated cells in each sample was estimated from the amplification of reference gene primers within the assay. To quantify the absolute abundance of each unique TCRbeta CDR3 rearrangement, sequence reads were collapsed and filtered. For each sample, productive Simpson clonality was calculated by taking the square root of Simpson's diversity index across productive rearrangements. As stored in TCRdb, this immuneACCESS dataset retains in-frame rearrangements with V and J assigned. A fraction of the clones does not appear; measured against another copy, unresolved V genes explain less than half of the discrepancy, and the remainder lacks a known reason. The V and J calls and the clone size are those of that table, but D and trimming were determined from the DNA. The sample table holds 350,000 or so clones, of which roughly 90% were seen once. The biggest ten clones account for 18% of the sample.

The data originate from a study of blood T cell repertoires in COVID-19 (dated by TCRdb to the early 2020s). With respect to the entire study: The collaborator samples originated in the United States, Italy and Spain and spanned the acute and convalescent phases of COVID-19. The prospective study material was composed of cDNA or gDNA derived from T cells, B-cell-depleted T cells, or PBMCs. The dataset comprised deeply sampled blood TCRbeta repertoires from subjects exposed to, actively infected with, or recovered from COVID-19. A freely available public database, intended as a resource for researchers studying the immune response to SARS-CoV-2, is where the repertoires were released. The samples were drawn from the first 160 participants of the ongoing ImmuneRACE study and from more than 1,000 subjects provided by 6 global collaborators. The sample metadata nearly always contained a de-identified subject ID, COVID-19 status, age in years and sex. HLA class I and class II types, where available, came from metadata supplied by the sample provider rather than from assay-based typing. General findings and caveats noted by the study authors: The amount of clinical and demographic metadata varied by source and participant and was provided uncurated.

Material for sequencing was PBMCs or T cells enriched from blood (not recorded which). The TCR sequence derives from a woman in her 30s who had recovered from COVID-19.

The CDR3 in this case is CASSWGRGNQPQHF. The DNA sequence follows: TGTGCCAGTAGCTGGGGCAGGGGAAATCAGCCCCAGCATTTT. The rearrangement combines TRBV19 with TRBJ1-5; perhaps TRBD1 is the D gene, with 6 bases matching. The junction carries 13 bases between V and J, which are trimmed by 6 bases and 4 bases respectively. Based on the germline V gene (reference sequence), the CDR1 and CDR2 sequences are LNHDA and SQIVND. Including cysteine and phenylalanine, the CDR3 has 14 amino acids. The entry retains the CDR3 DNA only, 42 bases that are in frame from base 1.